The sequence of this TCR beta chain was determined in a study of cytomegalovirus exposure and HLA in healthy donors. Although they were nominally healthy when sampled, donors likely had unrecorded immune exposures. This clone has only one observation. The antigen is undetermined. General study results and limits: Another analysis was done later, and it associated 16,951 TCR beta sequences with HLA alleles at 0.05 false discovery rate. Clonal expansion, a later analysis showed, was greater in HLA-associated TCR beta chains than in equally common others.

Germline loops: CDR1 SGHRS, CDR2 YFSETQ. The junction had 3 bases not matched to a gene; V was cut back by 3 bases and J by 5 bases. There are 15 residues in the CDR3. Researchers ran the PCR with 60 Vbeta and 13 Jbeta primers. The repertoire was sequenced with immunoSEQ multiplex PCR; TCRdb's copy has only in-frame clones and lacks some. The sample lists about 160,000 clones, around three quarters occurring once. The source of this sequence is a man aged 35 to 55 in good health and CMV-seronegative. V and J are TRBV5-1 and TRBJ2-1; 12 bases fit TRBD2. The sample was PBMCs. The CDR3 nucleotides read TGCGCCAGCAGCTGGGCTAGCGGGAGGGACAATGAGCAGTTCTTC. The encoded protein is CASSWASGRDNEQFF.